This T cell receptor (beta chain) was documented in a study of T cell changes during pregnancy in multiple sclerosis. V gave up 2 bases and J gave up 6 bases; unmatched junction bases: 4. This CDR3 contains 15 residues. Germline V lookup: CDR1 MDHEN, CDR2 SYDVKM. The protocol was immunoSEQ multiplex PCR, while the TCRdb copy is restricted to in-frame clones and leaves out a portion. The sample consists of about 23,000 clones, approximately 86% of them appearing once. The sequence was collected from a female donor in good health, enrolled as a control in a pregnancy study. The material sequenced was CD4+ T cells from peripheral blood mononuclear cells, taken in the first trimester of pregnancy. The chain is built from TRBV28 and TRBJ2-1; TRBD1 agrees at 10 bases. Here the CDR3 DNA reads TGTGCCAGCAGTTTACCGGGACAGGGGCCCAATGAGCAGTTCTTC. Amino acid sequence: CASSLPGQGPNEQFF.